Detailed here is one TCR beta chain. The antigen remains undetermined. Vbeta (60) and Jbeta (13) primers were used in the PCR. In the authors' methods: There were 80 million to 95 million unique TCR beta chains by a later count, and approximately 10 million of them were shared. The table came from immunoSEQ multiplex PCR; TCRdb's copy has only in-frame clones and leaves some out. Clone size and V and J calls were adopted from that table, with D and trimming inferred from the DNA. Of 150,000 to 200,000 clones listed, around 80% are singletons. The data originate from a study of cytomegalovirus exposure and HLA in healthy donors. Study-level findings and limits: A list of 150 to 200 TCR beta chains associated with cytomegalovirus was given.

V shed 2 bases and J 0 bases; nucleotides not matched to a gene: 4. This CDR3 has 17 amino acids. Germline CDR1 LNHDA, CDR2 SQIVND (reference sequence). The clonotype was recovered from a woman between 45 and 65 years old in good health and CMV-seronegative. The sample was PBMCs. V gene TRBV19 combines with J gene TRBJ2-6; 7 bases line up with TRBD2. The DNA of the CDR3 is TGTGCCAGTAGTATAAAAACGGGGGGCTCTGGGGCCAACGTCCTGACTTTC. It yields the protein CASSIKTGGSGANVLTF.